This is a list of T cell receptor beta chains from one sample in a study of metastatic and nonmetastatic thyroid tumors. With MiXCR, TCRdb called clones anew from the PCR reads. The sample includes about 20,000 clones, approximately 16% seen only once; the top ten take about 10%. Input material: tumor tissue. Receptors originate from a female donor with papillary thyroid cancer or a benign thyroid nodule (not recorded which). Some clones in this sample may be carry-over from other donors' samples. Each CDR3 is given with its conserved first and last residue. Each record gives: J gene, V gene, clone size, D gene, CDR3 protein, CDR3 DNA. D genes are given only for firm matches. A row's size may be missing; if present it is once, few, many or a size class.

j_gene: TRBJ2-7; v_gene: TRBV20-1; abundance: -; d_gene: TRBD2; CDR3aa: CSAGGLAGGPFHSYEQYF; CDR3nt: TGCAGTGCGGGCGGACTAGCGGGAGGGCCGTTTCACTCCTACGAGCAGTACTTC
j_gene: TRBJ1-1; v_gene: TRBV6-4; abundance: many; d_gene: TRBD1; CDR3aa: CASSERGHTEAFF; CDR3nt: TGTGCCAGCTCCGAGAGGGGGCACACTGAAGCTTTCTTT
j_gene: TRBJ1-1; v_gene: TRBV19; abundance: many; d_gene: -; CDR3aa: CASSFIGRKNTEAFF; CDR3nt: TGTGCCAGTAGTTTTATTGGACGGAAGAACACTGAAGCTTTCTTT
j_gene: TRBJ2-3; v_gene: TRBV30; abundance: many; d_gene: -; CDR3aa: CAWSVLRKERDTQYF; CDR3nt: TGTGCCTGGAGTGTATTGCGGAAGGAAAGGGATACGCAGTATTTT
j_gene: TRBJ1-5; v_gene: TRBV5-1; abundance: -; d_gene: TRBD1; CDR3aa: CAGSLGQGGQPQHF; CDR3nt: TGCGCCGGCAGCCTCGGACAGGGGGGACAGCCCCAGCATTTT
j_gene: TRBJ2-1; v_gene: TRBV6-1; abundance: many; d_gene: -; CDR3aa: CASSTGTPSHEQFF; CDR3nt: TGTGCCAGCAGCACCGGGACTCCATCCCATGAGCAGTTCTTC
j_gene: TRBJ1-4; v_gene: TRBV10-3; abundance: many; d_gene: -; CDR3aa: CAISEEAPEKLFF; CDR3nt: TGTGCCATCAGTGAGGAGGCGCCAGAAAAACTGTTTTTT
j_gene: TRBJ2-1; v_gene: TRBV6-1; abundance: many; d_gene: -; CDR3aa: CASSEGARKPEQFF; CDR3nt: TGTGCCAGCAGTGAGGGGGCGCGGAAGCCTGAGCAGTTCTTC
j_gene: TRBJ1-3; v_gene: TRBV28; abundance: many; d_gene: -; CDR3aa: CASSSTGSGNTIYF; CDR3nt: TGTGCCAGCAGTTCCACAGGGTCCGGAAACACCATATATTTT
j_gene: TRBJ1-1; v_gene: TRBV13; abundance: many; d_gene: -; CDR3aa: CASSLGENFEHTEAFF; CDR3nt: TGTGCCAGCAGCTTAGGCGAAAATTTCGAGCACACTGAAGCTTTCTTT
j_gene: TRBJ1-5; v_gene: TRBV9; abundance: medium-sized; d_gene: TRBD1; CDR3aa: CASSGTGASQPQHF; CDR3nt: TGTGCCAGCAGCGGGACAGGGGCAAGTCAGCCCCAGCATTTT
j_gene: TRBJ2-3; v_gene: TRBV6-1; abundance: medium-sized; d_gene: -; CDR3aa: CASRPAQGGSSYTQYF; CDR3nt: TGTGCCAGCAGACCCGCACAGGGGGGGAGCAGTTATACGCAGTATTTT
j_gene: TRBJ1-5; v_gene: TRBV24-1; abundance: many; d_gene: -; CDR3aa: CATSDLTGREPQHF; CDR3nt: TGTGCCACCAGTGATTTGACGGGGAGAGAGCCCCAGCATTTT
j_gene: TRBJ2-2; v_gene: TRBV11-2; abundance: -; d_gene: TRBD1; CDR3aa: CASSKGAANTGQLVF; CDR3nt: TGTGCCAGCAGCAAGGGGGCGGCGAACACCGGGCAGCTGGTTTTT
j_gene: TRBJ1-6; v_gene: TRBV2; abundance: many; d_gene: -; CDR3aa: CASRVWGNSYNSPLHF; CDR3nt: TGTGCCAGCCGTGTTTGGGGAAACTCCTATAATTCACCCCTCCACTTT
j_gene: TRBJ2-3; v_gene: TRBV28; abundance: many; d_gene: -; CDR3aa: CASSFPEGFTDTQYF; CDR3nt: TGTGCCAGCAGTTTCCCTGAGGGTTTCACAGATACGCAGTATTTT
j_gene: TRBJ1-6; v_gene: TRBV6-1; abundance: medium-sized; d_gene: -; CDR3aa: CASSSRGGSERSPLHF; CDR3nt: TGTGCCAGCAGCTCGCGGGGCGGCTCTGAAAGGTCACCCCTCCACTTT
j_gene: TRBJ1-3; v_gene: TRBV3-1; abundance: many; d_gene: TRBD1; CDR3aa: CASSQDGGQGNTIYF; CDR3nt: TGTGCCAGCAGCCAAGACGGGGGACAGGGAAACACCATATATTTT
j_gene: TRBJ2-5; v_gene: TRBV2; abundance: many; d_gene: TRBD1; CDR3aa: CASSERGPGQGQETQYF; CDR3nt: TGTGCCAGCAGTGAAAGGGGCCCGGGACAGGGGCAAGAGACCCAGTACTTC
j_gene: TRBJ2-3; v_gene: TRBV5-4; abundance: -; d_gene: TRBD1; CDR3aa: CASSPVGQRTDTQYF; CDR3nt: TGTGCCAGCAGCCCCGTGGGACAGCGCACAGATACGCAGTATTTT
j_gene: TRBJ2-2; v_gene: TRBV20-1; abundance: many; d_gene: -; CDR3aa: CSAQPNTGELFF; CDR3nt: TGCAGTGCCCAACCCAACACCGGGGAGCTGTTTTTT
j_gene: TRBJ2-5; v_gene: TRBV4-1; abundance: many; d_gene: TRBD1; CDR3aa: CASSQVSQGFGETQYF; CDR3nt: TGCGCCAGCAGCCAAGTCTCACAGGGGTTCGGAGAGACCCAGTACTTC
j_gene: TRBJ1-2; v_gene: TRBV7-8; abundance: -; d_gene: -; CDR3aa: CASSKGVYGYTF; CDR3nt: TGTGCCAGCAGCAAGGGTGTCTATGGCTACACCTTC
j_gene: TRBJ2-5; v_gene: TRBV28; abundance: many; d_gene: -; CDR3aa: CASSQQGREETQYF; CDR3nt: TGTGCCAGCAGTCAACAGGGACGGGAAGAGACCCAGTACTTC
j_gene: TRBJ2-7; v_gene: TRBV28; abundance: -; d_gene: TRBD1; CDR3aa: CASSTGTGAQQYF; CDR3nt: TGTGCCAGCAGTACCGGGACAGGGGCCCAGCAGTACTTC
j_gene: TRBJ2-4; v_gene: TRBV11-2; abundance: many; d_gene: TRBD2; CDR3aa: CASSPTGGRGIQYF; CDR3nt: TGTGCCAGCAGCCCAACGGGAGGGCGAGGCATTCAGTACTTC
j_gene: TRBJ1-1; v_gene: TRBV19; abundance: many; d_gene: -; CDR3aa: CASSIARYRAINTEAFF; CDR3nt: TGTGCCAGTAGTATCGCGAGGTACAGGGCTATAAACACTGAAGCTTTCTTT
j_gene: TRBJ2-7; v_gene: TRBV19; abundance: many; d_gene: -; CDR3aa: CASSIEQGGSYEQYF; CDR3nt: TGTGCCAGTAGTATAGAACAGGGAGGCTCCTACGAGCAGTACTTC